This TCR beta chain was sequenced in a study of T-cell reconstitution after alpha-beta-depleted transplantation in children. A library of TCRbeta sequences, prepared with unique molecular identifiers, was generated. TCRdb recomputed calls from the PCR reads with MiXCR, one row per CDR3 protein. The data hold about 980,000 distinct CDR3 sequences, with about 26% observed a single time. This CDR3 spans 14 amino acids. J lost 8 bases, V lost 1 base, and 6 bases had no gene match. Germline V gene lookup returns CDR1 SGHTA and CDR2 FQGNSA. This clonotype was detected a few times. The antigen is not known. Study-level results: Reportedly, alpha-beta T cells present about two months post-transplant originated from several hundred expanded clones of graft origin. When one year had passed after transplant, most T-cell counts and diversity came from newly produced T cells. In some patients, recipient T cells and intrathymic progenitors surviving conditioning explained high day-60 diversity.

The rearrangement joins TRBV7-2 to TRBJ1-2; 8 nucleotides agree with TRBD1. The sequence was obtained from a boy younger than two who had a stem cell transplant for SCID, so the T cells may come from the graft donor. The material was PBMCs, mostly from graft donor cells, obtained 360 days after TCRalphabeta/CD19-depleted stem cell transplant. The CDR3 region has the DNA TGTGCCAGCAGCTTAGATGGGACAGGTCCGGGCTACACCTTC. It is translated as CASSLDGTGPGYTF.